This T cell receptor (beta chain) was obtained from a study of blood T cell repertoires in COVID-19. Study information: Material from acute and convalescent COVID-19 was sourced from the United States, Italy and Spain. Sources were T cells, B-cell-depleted T cells, or PBMCs; the material itself was cDNA or gDNA.

Deletions cut 3 bases from V and 0 bases from J, with 15 bases between. The CDR3 contains 17 residues. Germline V gene lookup returns CDR1 LNHDA and CDR2 SQIVND (reference sequence). Sequencing was performed with immunoSEQ multiplex PCR; in TCRdb, only in-frame clones are kept and a portion is missing. Of 310,000 or so clones listed, just over 85% are singletons. All enrollees were roughly 18 to 89 years old and from fewer than 25 US areas. In Cohort 3, a recovered donor had either two negative PCRs, clearance, or symptom resolution. This clone has more than one count but fewer than ten. V and J are TRBV19 and TRBJ1-3; a weak D match, TRBD1 (5 bases). The clonotype originates from a woman aged 18-29 years who had recovered from COVID-19. The material sequenced was PBMCs or T cells enriched from blood (not recorded which). CDR3 sequence (DNA): TGTGCCAGTAGTATCCTTCTGACAGAGAGCTCTGGAAACACCATATATTTT. Translation gives CASSILLTESSGNTIYF.